This T cell receptor beta chain was observed in a study of regulatory T cells in long-lasting Graves disease. Described time point: newly diagnosed GD, antithyroid drugs for less than 3 months. RNA isolated from PBMCs was used to make the TCR library. General observations from the study: Preferential use of TRBV28, TRBJ1-2 and TRBJ2-5 was seen in persistent disease.

Concerning this clonotype itself: The antigen remains undetermined.

Construction of the TCR beta libraries employed iRepertoire HTBI primers in conjunction with Arm-PCR of CDR3 regions. One entry per CDR3 protein, called by TCRdb with MiXCR from the multiplex PCR reads. The sample lists about 560,000 distinct CDR3 sequences; 15% to 20% were seen once. V was shortened by 6 bases and J by 9 bases, with 18 bases between the two germline ends. The CDR3 is made up of 13 amino acids. Per germline, CDR1 SQVTM and CDR2 ANQGSEA. The data were also submitted as part of a second study, on T cells in Graves' hyperthyroidism and ophthalmopathy. According to that study: Criteria for exclusion of patients were uncontrolled infection, other autoimmune disease, pregnancy or lactation. The HTBI primer set served for first-round RT-PCR of the TCR CDR3.

V usage is TRBV29-1 and J usage is TRBJ2-1, with a weak D call TRBD1 (5 bases). The sequence was collected from a man aged 18 to 29 with Graves disease. The sample was peripheral blood mononuclear cells (PBMCs), taken at new diagnosis, from a patient treated with antithyroid drugs. This chain's CDR3 is CSVSPIDSAEQFF. As DNA, the CDR3 is TGCAGCGTGTCCCCCATTGACAGCGCTGAGCAGTTCTTC.